This T cell receptor beta chain was observed in a study of blood T cell repertoires in COVID-19. Authors' methods: Estimates of nucleated cell counts were drawn from the amplification of reference gene primers. The protocol was immunoSEQ multiplex PCR, while the TCRdb copy is restricted to in-frame clones and leaves out a portion. The DNA gave D and trimming, while V, J and clone size come from that table. The data show some 150,000 clones, 85% to 90% seen once. The V gene end was trimmed by 2 bases and the J gene end by 6 bases; junction bases not matched to a gene: 9. Germline V gene lookup returns CDR1 LNHDA and CDR2 SQIVND (reference sequence). The CDR3 totals 16 residues.

This rearrangement joins TRBV19 to TRBJ1-5; 8 bases map to TRBD1. Specimen: peripheral blood. This receptor was obtained from a woman aged 40 to 50 with acute or convalescent COVID-19. The CDR3 DNA is TGTGCCAGTAGTATAACCTATAGACAGGGGTCTCAGCCCCAGCATTTT. Amino acids: CASSITYRQGSQPQHF.